This entry lists 2 T cell receptor beta chains sequenced from one sample in a study of T cell changes during pregnancy in multiple sclerosis. Only in-frame clones appear in the TCRdb table, and some are missing; sequencing was by immunoSEQ multiplex PCR. The table includes roughly 85,000 clones, just over 90% detected once. The source material was peripheral blood, sampled in the first trimester of pregnancy. The receptors originated from a female donor with multiple sclerosis, enrolled in a pregnancy study.

The V call is TRBV2, the J call TRBJ1-1; TRBD1 is a possible D gene (6 bases). Germline V lookup: CDR1 SNHLY, CDR2 FYNNEI. The CDR3 totals 15 residues. Trimming stripped 6 bases from V and 0 bases from J, with 14 bases between. The CDR3 bases are TGTGCCAGCAGCGCCAATGACAGGATGAACACTGAAGCTTTCTTT. Protein sequence: CASSANDRMNTEAFF.

This chain joins TRBV15 and TRBJ2-4; 12 nucleotides agree with TRBD2. Germline V CDR1 and CDR2: LNHNV, YYDKDF (reference sequence). CDR3 length: 16 amino acids. The V and J ends lost 4 bases and 8 bases, in that order; junction bases with no gene match: 9. The CDR3 DNA is TGTGCCACCAGCATATCTAGCGGGGGGGCCGGGGACATTCAGTACTTC. Protein: CATSISSGGAGDIQYF.